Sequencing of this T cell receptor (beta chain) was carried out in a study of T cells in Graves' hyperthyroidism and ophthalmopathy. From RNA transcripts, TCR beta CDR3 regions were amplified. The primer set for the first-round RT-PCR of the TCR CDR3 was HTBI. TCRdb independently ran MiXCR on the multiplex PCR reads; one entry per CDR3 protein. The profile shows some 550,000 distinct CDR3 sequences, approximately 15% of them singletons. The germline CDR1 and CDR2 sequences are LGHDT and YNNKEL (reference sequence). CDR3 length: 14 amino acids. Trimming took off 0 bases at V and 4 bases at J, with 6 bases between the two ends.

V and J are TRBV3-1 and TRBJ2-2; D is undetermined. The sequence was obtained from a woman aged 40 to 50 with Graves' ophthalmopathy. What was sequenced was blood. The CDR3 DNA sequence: TGTGCCAGCAGCCAAGAGGGGTCCACCGGGGAGCTGTTTTTT. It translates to CASSQEGSTGELFF.